This T cell receptor (beta chain) appears in the sequencing data of a study of shared clonotypes between healthy human individuals. General observations from the study: Rarefaction demonstrated incomplete sorted-subset sequencing despite large depth.

This clone was seen repeatedly, ten times or more. Its antigen remains unidentified. V shed 4 bases and J 2 bases; nucleotides not matched to a gene: 12. The CDR3 is 19 amino acids. Germline CDR1 and CDR2: ENHRY and SYGVKD. Sequencing used immunoSEQ multiplex PCR; TCRdb keeps in-frame clones, though not all of them. Among some 630,000 clones, approximately 79% were seen once, and the ten largest hold under 2%. Sequences were obtained from memory CD4+ T cells sorted from blood. The subset is: CD45RA-negative fraction. The chain combines TRBV10-3 with TRBJ2-1, with 12 positions matching TRBD2. This clonotype originated in a woman under 40 in good health. In DNA, the CDR3 is TGTGCCATCAGTGGGGGGCGGCTAGCGGGAGGGCCACCCTACAATGAGCAGTTCTTC. Protein: CAISGGRLAGGPPYNEQFF.